This T cell receptor (beta chain) emerged from a study of tumor-infiltrating lymphocytes in oesophageal squamous cell carcinoma. TCRdb used MiXCR to reprocess the PCR reads, holding one entry per CDR3 protein. The sample includes more than 15,000 distinct CDR3 sequences, 50% of them seen just once. The count of this clonotype is one. The CDR3 spans 16 residues. CDR1 SEHNR and CDR2 FQNEAQ come from the germline V gene (reference sequence). The V gene is TRBV7-9, the J gene TRBJ2-4; 10 nucleotides agree with TRBD2. The J call is uncertain, as TRBJ2-5 better fits the DNA end. The sequence was obtained from a male donor with esophageal squamous cell carcinoma. Material: esophageal tumor tissue. This CDR3 reads CASSLGAGGNQETQYF. The CDR3 DNA is TGTGCCAGCAGCTTAGGAGCGGGGGGGAATCAAGAGACCCAGTACTTC.